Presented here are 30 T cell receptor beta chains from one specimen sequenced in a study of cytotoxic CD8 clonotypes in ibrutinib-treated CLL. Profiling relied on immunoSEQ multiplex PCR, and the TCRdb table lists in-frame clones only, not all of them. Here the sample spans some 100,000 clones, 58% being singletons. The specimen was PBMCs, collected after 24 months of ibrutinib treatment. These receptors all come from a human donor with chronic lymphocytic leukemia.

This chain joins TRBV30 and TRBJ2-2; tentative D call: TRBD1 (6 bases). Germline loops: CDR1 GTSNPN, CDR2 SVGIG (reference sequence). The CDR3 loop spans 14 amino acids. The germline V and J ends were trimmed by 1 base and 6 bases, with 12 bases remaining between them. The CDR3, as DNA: TGTGCCTGGAGTGGGGACAAAGTATCCGGGGAGCTGTTTTTT. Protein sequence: CAWSGDKVSGELFF.

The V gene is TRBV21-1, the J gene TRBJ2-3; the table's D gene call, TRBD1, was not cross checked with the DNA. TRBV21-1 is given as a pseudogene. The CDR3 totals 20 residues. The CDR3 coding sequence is TGTGCCAGCAGTCCTAAGGAACGGCCCGGGACAGGGGTGTTCACAGATACGCAGTATTTT. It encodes CASSPKERPGTGVFTDTQYF.

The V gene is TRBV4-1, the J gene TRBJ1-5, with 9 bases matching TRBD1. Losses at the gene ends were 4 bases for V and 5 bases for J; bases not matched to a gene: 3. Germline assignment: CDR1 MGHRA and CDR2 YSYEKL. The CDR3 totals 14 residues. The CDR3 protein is CASSPGTGYQPQHF. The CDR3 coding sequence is TGCGCCAGCAGCCCAGGGACAGGGTATCAGCCCCAGCATTTT.

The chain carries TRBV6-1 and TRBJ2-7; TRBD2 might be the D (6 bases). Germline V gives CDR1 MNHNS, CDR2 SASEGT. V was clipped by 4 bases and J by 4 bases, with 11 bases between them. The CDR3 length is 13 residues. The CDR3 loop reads CASSVSSVYEQYF. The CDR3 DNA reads TGTGCCAGCAGTGTTTCTAGCGTATACGAGCAGTACTTC.

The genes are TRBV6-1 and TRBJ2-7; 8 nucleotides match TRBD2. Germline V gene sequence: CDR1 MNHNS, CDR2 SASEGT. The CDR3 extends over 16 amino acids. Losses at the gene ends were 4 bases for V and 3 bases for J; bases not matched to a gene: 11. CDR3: CASSALSGAPLYEQYF. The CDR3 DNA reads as TGTGCCAGCAGTGCCCTTAGCGGGGCCCCCCTCTACGAGCAGTACTTC.

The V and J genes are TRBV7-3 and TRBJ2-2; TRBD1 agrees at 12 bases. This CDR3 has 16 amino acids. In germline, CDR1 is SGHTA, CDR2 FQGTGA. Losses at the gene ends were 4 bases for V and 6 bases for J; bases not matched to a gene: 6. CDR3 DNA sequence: TGTGCCAGCAGCTCGACCGGGACAGGGGGCCCCGGGGAGCTGTTTTTT. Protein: CASSSTGTGGPGELFF.

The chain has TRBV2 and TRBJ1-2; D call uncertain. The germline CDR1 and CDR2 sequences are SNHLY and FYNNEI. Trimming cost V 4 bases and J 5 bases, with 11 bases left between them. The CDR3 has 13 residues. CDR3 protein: CASSGRVSYGYTF. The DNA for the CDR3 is TGTGCCAGCAGTGGTAGGGTTTCTTATGGCTACACCTTC.

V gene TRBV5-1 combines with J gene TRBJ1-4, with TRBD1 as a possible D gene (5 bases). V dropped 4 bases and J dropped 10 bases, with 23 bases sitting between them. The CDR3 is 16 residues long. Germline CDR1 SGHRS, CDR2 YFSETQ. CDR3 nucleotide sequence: TGCGCCAGCAGCCCAGGGCCGGGACCTGAGGGTGGAAAACTGTTTTTT. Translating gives CASSPGPGPEGGKLFF.

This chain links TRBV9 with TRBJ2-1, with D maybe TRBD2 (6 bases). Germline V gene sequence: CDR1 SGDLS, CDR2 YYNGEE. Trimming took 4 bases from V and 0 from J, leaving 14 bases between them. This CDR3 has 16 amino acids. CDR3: CASSPSGTLSYNEQFF. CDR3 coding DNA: TGTGCCAGCAGCCCCTCTGGGACTCTCTCCTACAATGAGCAGTTCTTC.

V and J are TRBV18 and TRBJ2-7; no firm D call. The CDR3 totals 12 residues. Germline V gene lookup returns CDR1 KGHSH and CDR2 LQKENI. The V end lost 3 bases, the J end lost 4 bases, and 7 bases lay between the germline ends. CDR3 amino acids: CASSPAGYEQYF. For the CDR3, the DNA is TGTGCCAGCTCACCTGCCGGGTACGAGCAGTACTTC.

The CDR3 region has the DNA TGTGCTAGTGGTCTGGACGGAAGATACGAGCAGTACTTC. It codes for CASGLDGRYEQYF. The rearrangement uses TRBV12-5 and TRBJ2-7; D remains ambiguous. Between the trimmed V and J ends, which lost 5 bases and 4 bases, there was a span of 12 bases. The V gene's germline CDR1 is LGHNT and CDR2 FRNRAP. CDR3 length: 13 residues.

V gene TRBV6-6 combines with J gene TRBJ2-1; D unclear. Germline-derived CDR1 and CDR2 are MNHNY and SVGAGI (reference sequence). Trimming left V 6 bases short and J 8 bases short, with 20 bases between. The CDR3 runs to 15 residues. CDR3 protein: CASSPATKSTDEQFF. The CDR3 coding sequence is TGTGCCAGCAGCCCTGCTACAAAGTCTACGGATGAGCAGTTCTTC.

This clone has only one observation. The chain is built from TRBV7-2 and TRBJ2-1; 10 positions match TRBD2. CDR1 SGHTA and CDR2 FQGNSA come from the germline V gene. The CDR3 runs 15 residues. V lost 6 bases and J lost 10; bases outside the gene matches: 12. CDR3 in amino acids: CASRERGGPLEEQFF. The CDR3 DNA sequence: TGTGCCAGCAGAGAGCGGGGGGGCCCCCTGGAGGAGCAGTTCTTC.

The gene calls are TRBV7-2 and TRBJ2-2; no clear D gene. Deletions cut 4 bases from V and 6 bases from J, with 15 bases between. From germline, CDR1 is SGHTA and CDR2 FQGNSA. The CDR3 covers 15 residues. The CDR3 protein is CASSYQHSGPGELFF. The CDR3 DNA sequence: TGTGCCAGCAGCTACCAACACTCGGGTCCCGGGGAGCTGTTTTTT. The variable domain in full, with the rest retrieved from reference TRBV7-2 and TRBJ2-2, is GAGVSQSPSNKVTEKGKDVELRCDPISGHTALYWYRQSLGQGLEFLIYFQGNSAPDKSGLPSDRFSAERTGGSVSTLTIQRTQQEDSAVYLCASSYQHSGPGELFFGEGSRLTVL.

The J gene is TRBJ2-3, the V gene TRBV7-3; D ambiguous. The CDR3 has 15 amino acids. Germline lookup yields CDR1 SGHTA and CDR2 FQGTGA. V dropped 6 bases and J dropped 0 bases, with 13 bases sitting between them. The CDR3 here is CASRPQAASTDTQYF. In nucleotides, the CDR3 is TGTGCCAGCAGACCGCAGGCCGCTAGCACAGATACGCAGTATTTT.

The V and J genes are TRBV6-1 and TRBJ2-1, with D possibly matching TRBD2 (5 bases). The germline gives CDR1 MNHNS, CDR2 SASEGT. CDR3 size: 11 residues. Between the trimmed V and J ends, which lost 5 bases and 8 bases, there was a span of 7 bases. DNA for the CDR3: TGTGCCAGCAGTATTAGCGATGAGCAGTTCTTC. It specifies CASSISDEQFF.

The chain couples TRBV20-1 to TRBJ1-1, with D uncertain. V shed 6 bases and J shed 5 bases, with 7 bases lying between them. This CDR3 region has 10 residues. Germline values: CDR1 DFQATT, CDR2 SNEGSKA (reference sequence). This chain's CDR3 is CSASRTEAFF. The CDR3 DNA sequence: TGCAGTGCCTCGAGGACTGAAGCTTTCTTT.

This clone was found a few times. This CDR3 is CSVGFSTYEQYF. CDR3 nucleotides: TGCAGCGTTGGCTTCTCGACCTACGAGCAGTACTTC. The V and J genes are TRBV29-1 and TRBJ2-7; D call uncertain. V shed 4 bases and J shed 2 bases, with 9 bases lying between them. The CDR3 spans 12 residues. The germline V gene has CDR1 SQVTM and CDR2 ANQGSEA.

CDR3 loop: CASRAGGALAPGANVLTF. DNA of the CDR3: TGCGCCAGCAGGGCAGGGGGCGCATTAGCCCCTGGGGCCAACGTCCTGACTTTC. V and J are TRBV5-1 and TRBJ2-6, with 8 bases aligning to TRBD1. The V and J ends lost 5 bases and 2 bases, in that order; junction bases with no gene match: 12. This CDR3 region has 18 residues. In germline, CDR1 is SGHRS, CDR2 YFSETQ.

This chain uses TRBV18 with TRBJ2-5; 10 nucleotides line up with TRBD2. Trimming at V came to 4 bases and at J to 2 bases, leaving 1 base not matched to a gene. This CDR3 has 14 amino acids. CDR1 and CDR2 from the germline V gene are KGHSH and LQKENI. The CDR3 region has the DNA TGTGCCAGCTCACAACTAGCGGGGCAAGAGACCCAGTACTTC. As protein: CASSQLAGQETQYF.

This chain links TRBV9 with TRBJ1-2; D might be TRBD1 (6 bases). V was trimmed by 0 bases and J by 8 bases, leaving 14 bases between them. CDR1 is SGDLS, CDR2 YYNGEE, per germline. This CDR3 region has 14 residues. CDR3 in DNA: TGTGCCAGCAGCGTAGGGGCAGGGGACGGAGGCTACACCTTC. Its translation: CASSVGAGDGGYTF.

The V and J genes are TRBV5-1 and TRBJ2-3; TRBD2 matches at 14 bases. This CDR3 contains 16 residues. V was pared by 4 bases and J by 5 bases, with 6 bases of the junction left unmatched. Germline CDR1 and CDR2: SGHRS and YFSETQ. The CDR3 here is CASSPGLAGELDTQYF. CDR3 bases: TGCGCCAGCAGCCCGGGACTAGCGGGGGAGCTAGATACGCAGTATTTT. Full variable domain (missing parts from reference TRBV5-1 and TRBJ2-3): KAGVTQTPRYLIKTRGQQVTLSCSPISGHRSVSWYQQTPGQGLQFLFEYFSETQRNKGNFPGRFSGRQFSNSRSEMNVSTLELGDSALYLCASSPGLAGELDTQYFGPGTRLTVL.

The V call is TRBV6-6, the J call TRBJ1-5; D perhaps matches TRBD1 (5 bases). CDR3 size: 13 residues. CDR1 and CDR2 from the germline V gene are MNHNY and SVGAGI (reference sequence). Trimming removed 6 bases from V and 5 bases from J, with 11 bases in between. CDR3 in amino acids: CASSVSRDQPQHF. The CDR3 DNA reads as TGTGCCAGCAGCGTCTCCAGGGATCAGCCCCAGCATTTT.

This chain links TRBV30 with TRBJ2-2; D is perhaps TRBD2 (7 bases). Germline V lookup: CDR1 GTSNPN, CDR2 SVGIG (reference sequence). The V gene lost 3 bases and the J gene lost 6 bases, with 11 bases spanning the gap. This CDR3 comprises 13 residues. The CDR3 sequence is CAWRRGPAGELFF. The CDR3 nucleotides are TGTGCCTGGAGGCGGGGGCCGGCCGGGGAGCTGTTTTTT.

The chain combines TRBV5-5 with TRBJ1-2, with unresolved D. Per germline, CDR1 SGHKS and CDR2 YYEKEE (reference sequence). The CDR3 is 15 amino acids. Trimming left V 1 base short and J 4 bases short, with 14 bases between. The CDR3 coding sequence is TGTGCCAGCAGCTTGAACTTCGGACGGAGCTATGGCTACACCTTC. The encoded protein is CASSLNFGRSYGYTF.

CDR3 nucleotide sequence: TGTGCCAGCAGCTTACAAGATTTCGGCACAGATACGCAGTATTTT. It is translated as CASSLQDFGTDTQYF. V is TRBV7-2 and J is TRBJ2-3, with D unclear. V was pared by 2 bases and J by 1 base, with 10 bases between. Germline loops: CDR1 SGHTA, CDR2 FQGNSA. This CDR3 contains 15 residues.

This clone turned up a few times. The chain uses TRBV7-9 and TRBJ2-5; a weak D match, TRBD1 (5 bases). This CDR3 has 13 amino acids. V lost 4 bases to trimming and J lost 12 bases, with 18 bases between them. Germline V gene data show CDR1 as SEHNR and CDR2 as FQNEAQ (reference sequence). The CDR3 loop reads CASSSTPTEIKYF. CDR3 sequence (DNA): TGTGCCAGCAGCTCGACCCCGACAGAGATCAAGTACTTC.

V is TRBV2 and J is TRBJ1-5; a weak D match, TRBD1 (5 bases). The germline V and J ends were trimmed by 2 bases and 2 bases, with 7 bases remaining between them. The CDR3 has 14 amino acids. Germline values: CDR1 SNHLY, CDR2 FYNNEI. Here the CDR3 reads CASSEWGGNQPQHF. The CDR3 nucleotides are TGTGCCAGCAGTGAATGGGGGGGCAATCAGCCCCAGCATTTT.

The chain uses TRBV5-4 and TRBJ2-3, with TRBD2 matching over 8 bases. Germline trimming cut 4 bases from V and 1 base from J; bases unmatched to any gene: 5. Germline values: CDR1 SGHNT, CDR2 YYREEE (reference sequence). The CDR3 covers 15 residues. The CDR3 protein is CASSRELAGTDTQYF. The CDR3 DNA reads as TGTGCCAGCAGCCGGGAACTAGCGGGCACAGATACGCAGTATTTT.

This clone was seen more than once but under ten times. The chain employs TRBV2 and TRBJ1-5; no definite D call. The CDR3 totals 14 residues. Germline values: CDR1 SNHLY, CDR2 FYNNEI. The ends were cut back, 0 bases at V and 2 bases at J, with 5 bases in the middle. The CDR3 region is CASSEAVGNQPQHF. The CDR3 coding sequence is TGTGCCAGCAGTGAAGCGGTGGGCAATCAGCCCCAGCATTTT.